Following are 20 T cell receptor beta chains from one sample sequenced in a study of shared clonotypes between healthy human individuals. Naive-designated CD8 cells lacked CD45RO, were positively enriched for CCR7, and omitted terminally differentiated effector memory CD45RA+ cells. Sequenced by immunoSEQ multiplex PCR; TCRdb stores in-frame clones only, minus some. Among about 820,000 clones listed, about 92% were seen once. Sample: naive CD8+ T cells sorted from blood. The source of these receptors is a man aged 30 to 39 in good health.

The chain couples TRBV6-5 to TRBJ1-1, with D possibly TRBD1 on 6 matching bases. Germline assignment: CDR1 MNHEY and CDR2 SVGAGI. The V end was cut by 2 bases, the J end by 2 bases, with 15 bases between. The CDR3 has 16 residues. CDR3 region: CASSYRTQGPNTEAFF. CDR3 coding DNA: TGTGCCAGCAGTTACAGAACACAGGGCCCCAACACTGAAGCTTTCTTT.

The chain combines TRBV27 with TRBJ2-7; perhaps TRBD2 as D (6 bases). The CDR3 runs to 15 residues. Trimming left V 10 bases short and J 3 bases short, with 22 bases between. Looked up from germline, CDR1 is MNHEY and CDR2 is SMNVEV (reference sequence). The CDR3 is CATRTGTDFLYEQYF. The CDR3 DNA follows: TGTGCCACGCGGACCGGGACTGATTTTCTCTACGAGCAGTACTTC.

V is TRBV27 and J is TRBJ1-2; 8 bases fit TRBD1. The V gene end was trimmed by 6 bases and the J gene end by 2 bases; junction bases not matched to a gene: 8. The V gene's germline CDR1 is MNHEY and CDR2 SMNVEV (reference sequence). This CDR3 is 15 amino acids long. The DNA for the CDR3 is TGTGCCAGCAGCCTTTCCCGGGACAGGAACTATGGCTACACCTTC. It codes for CASSLSRDRNYGYTF.

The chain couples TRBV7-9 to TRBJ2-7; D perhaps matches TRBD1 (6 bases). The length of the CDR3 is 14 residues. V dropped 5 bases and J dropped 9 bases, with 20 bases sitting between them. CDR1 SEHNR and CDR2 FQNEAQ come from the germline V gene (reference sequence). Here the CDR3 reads CASSPARQAALQYF. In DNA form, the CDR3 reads TGTGCCAGCAGCCCCGCTCGACAGGCTGCATTGCAGTACTTC.

The CDR3 DNA reads TGTGCCAGCAGTTTAGAATGGGACAGGGTGGACGGCGAGCAGTACTTC. Amino acid sequence: CASSLEWDRVDGEQYF. The genes are TRBV27 and TRBJ2-7, with TRBD1 identical over 9 bases. With V trimmed by 2 bases and J by 6 bases, 11 bases remained unmatched. The CDR3 covers 16 residues. Germline assignment: CDR1 MNHEY and CDR2 SMNVEV (reference sequence).

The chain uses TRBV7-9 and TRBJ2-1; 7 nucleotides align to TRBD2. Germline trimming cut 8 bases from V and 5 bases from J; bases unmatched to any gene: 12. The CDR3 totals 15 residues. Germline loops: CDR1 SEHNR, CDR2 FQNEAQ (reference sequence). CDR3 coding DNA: TGTGCCAGCGCGGCGTGGCGGGAGAAGCACAATGAGCAGTTCTTC. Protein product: CASAAWREKHNEQFF.

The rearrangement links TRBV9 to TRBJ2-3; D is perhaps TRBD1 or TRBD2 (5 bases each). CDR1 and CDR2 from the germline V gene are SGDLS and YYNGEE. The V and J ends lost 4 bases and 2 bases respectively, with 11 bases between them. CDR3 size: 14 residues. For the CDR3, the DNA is TGTGCCAGCAGCCCGGGGCAAGTCACAGATACGCAGTATTTT. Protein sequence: CASSPGQVTDTQYF.

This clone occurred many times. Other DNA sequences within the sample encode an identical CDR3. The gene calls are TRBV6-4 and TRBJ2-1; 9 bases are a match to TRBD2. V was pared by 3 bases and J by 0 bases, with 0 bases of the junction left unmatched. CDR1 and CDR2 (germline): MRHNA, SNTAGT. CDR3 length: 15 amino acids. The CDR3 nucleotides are TGTGCCAGCAGTGAAGCGGGAGGCTCCTACAATGAGCAGTTCTTC. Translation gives CASSEAGGSYNEQFF.

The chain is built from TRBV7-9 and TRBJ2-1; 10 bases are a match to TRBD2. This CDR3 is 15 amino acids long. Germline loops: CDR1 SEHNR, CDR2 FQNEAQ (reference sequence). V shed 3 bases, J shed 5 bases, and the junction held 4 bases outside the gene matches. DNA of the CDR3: TGTGCCAGCAGCTTGAGGACTAGCGGAGACAATGAGCAGTTCTTC. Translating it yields CASSLRTSGDNEQFF. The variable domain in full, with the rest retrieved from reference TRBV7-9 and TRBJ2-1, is DTGVSQNPRHKITKRGQNVTFRCDPISEHNRLYWYRQTLGQGPEFLTYFQNEAQLEKSRLLSDRFSAERPKGSFSTLEIQRTEQGDSAMYLCASSLRTSGDNEQFFGPGTRLTVL.

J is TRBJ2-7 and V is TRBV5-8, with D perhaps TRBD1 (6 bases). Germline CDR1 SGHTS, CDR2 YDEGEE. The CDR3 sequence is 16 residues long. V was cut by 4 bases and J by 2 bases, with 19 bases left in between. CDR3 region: CASSLRLTGSPYEQYF. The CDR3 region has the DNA TGTGCCAGCAGCCTCCGGCTAACAGGGTCGCCCTACGAGCAGTACTTC.

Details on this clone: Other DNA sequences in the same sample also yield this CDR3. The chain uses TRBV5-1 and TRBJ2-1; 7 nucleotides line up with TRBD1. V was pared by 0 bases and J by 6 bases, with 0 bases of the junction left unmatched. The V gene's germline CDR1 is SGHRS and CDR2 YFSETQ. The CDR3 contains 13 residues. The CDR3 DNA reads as TGCGCCAGCAGCTTGGCAGGGGGCAATGAGCAGTTCTTC. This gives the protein CASSLAGGNEQFF.

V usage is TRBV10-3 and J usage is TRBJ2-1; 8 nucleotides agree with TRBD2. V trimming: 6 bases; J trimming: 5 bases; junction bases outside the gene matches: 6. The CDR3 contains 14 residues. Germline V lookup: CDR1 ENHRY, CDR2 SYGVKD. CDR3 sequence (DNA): TGTGCCATCAGAGAGACTAGCGCTAACAATGAGCAGTTCTTC. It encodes CAIRETSANNEQFF.

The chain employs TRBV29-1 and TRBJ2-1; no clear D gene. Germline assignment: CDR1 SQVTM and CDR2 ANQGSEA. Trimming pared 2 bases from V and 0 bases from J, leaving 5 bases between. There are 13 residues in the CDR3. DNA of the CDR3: TGCAGCGTTGAACCCAGCTCCTACAATGAGCAGTTCTTC. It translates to CSVEPSSYNEQFF.

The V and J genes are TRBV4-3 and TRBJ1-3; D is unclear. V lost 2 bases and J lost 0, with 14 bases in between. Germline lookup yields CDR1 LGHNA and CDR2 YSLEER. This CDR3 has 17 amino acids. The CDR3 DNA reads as TGCGCCAGCAGCCAAACACGGGCAACCTACTCTGGAAACACCATATATTTT. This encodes CASSQTRATYSGNTIYF.

The CDR3 sequence is CASSLALSSYEQYF. CDR3 bases: TGTGCCAGTAGTTTGGCGTTAAGCTCCTACGAGCAGTACTTC. The chain carries TRBV19 and TRBJ2-7; D call uncertain. Germline CDR1 reads LNHDA; CDR2 reads SQIVND (reference sequence). The V and J ends lost 5 bases and 0 bases respectively, with 11 bases between them. CDR3 length: 14 residues. The complete variable domain, with remaining parts taken from reference TRBV19 and TRBJ2-7, reads DGGITQSPKYLFRKEGQNVTLSCEQNLNHDAMYWYRQDPGQGLRLIYYSQIVNDFQKGDIAEGYSVSREKKESFPLTVTSAQKNPTAFYLCASSLALSSYEQYFGPGTRLTVT.

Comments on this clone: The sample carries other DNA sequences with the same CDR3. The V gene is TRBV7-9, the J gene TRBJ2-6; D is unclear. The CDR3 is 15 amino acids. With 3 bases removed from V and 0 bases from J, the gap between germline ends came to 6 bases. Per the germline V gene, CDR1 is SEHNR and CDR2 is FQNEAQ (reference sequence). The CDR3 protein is CASSLVGSGANVLTF. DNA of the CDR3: TGTGCCAGCAGCTTGGTCGGCTCTGGGGCCAACGTCCTGACTTTC.

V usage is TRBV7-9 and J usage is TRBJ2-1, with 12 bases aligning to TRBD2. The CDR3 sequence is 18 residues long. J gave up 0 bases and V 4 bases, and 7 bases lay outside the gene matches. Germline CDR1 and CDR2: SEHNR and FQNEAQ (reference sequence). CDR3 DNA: TGTGCCAGCAGCTATATGGGACTAGCGGGCTTCTCCTACAATGAGCAGTTCTTC. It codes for CASSYMGLAGFSYNEQFF.

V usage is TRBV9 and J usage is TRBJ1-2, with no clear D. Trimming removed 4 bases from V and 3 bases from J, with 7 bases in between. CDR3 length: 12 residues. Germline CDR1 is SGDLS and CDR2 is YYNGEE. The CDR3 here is CASSLGYYGYTF. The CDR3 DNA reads TGTGCCAGCAGCCTGGGGTACTATGGCTACACCTTC. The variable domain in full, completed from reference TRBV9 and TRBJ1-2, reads DSGVTQTPKHLITATGQRVTLRCSPRSGDLSVYWYQQSLDQGLQFLIQYYNGEERAKGNILERFSAQQFPDLHSELNLSSLELGDSALYFCASSLGYYGYTFGSGTRLTVV.

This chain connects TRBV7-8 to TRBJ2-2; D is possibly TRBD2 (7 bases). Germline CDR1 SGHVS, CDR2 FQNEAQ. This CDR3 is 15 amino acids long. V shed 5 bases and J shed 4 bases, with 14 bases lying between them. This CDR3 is CASSQGGGRTGELFF. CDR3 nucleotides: TGTGCCAGCAGCCAGGGAGGGGGTCGCACCGGGGAGCTGTTTTTT.

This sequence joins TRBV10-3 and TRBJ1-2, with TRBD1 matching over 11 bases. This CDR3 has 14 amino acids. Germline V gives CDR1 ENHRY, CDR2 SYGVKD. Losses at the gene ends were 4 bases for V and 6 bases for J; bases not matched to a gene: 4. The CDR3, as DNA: TGTGCCATCAGTGGGACAGGGGGCGCGGATGGCTACACCTTC. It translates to CAISGTGGADGYTF.